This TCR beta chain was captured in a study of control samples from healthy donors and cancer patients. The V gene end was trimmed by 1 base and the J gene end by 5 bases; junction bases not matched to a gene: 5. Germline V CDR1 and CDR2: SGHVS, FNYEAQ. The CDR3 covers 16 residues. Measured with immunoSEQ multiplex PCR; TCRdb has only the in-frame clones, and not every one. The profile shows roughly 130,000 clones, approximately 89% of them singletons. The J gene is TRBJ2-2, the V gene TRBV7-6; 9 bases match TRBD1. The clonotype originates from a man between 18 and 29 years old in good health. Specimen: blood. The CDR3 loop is CASSLDRGRRTGELFF. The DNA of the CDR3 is TGTGCCAGCAGCTTAGACAGGGGGCGCCGGACCGGGGAGCTGTTTTTT.